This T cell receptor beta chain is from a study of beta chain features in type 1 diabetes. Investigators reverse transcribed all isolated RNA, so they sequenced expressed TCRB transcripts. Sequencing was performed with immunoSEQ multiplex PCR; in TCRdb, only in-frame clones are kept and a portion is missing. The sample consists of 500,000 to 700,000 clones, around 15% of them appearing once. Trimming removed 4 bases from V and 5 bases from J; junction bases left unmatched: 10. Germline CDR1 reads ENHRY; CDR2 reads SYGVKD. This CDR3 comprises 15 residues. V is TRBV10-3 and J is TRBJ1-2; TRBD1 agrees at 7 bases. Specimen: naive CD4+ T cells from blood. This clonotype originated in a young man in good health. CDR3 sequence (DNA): TGTGCCATCAGTGGGCAGGGGGTGGAACTTTATGGCTACACCTTC. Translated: CAISGQGVELYGYTF.